A single sample is the source of the 23 T cell receptor beta chains below, sequenced in a study of blood T cell repertoires in COVID-19. Assay used: immunoSEQ multiplex PCR; TCRdb lists only in-frame clones, some missing. The sample has approximately 65,000 clones; 65% to 90% are singletons. Sample: peripheral blood. All receptors derive from a middle-aged man with acute or convalescent COVID-19.

The chain has TRBV10-3 and TRBJ1-1; perhaps TRBD1 as D (6 bases). This CDR3 comprises 11 residues. Germline V CDR1 and CDR2: ENHRY, SYGVKD. V lost 8 bases and J 7 bases, leaving 11 bases between the germline ends. CDR3 sequence reads: CAILRDNEAFF. CDR3 coding DNA: TGTGCCATCCTGAGGGACAATGAAGCTTTCTTT.

J is TRBJ1-2 and V is TRBV12-3 or TRBV12-4, with a weak D call TRBD1 (6 bases). V shed 6 bases and J shed 4 bases, with 12 bases lying between them. The CDR3 is 13 amino acids. Here the CDR3 reads CASRQGTSYGYTF. CDR3 DNA sequence: TGTGCCAGCAGACAGGGTACTAGCTATGGCTACACCTTC.

The chain joins TRBV2 to TRBJ1-2, with D perhaps TRBD1 (6 bases). V was pared by 6 bases and J by 3 bases, with 20 bases between. The CDR3 is made up of 16 amino acids. The V gene's germline CDR1 is SNHLY and CDR2 FYNNEI. CDR3: CASSGATGWADYGYTF. The CDR3 nucleotides read TGTGCCAGCAGCGGGGCAACAGGGTGGGCTGACTATGGCTACACCTTC.

J is TRBJ2-1 and V is TRBV6-1, with a possible D match to TRBD2 (6 bases). This CDR3 comprises 16 residues. Germline CDR1 is MNHNS and CDR2 is SASEGT. V was cut by 0 bases and J by 2 bases, with 11 bases left in between. The CDR3 coding sequence is TGTGCCAGCAGTGAAGCTCCCCGACTAGCCTACAATGAGCAGTTCTTC. This translates into CASSEAPRLAYNEQFF.

This clone turned up a few times. The chain uses TRBV2 and TRBJ1-1, with 7 bases fitting TRBD1. This CDR3 region has 15 residues. Germline V gene sequence: CDR1 SNHLY, CDR2 FYNNEI. V shed 9 bases and J 0 bases; nucleotides not matched to a gene: 10. As DNA, the CDR3 is TGTGCCAGTAATTCACAGGGGACGCTGAACACTGAAGCTTTCTTT. Translating it yields CASNSQGTLNTEAFF.

This clone has a handful of counts. V and J are TRBV5-1 and TRBJ1-4; 7 bases fit TRBD1. Germline values: CDR1 SGHRS, CDR2 YFSETQ. The CDR3 has 14 residues. V dropped 3 bases and J dropped 5; count of bases not matched to a gene: 4. CDR3: CASSSGTANEKLFF. CDR3 DNA: TGCGCCAGCAGCTCTGGGACAGCGAATGAAAAACTGTTTTTT.

The chain recombines TRBV7-9 with TRBJ2-2; 10 bases map to TRBD1. The CDR3 sequence is 14 residues long. Germline assignment: CDR1 SEHNR and CDR2 FQNEAQ (reference sequence). Trimming took 3 bases from V and 6 from J; bases not matched to a gene: 1. The CDR3 is CASSFGTGAGELFF. The CDR3 DNA follows: TGTGCCAGCAGCTTCGGGACAGGGGCCGGGGAGCTGTTTTTT.

This CDR3 is CASSTGTSGGADYNEQFF. The CDR3 bases are TGTGCCAGTAGTACCGGGACTAGCGGGGGAGCAGACTACAATGAGCAGTTCTTC. This rearrangement joins TRBV19 to TRBJ2-1, with 14 bases lining up with TRBD2. This CDR3 is 18 amino acids long. Germline CDR1 reads LNHDA; CDR2 reads SQIVND (reference sequence). Losses at the gene ends were 4 bases for V and 3 bases for J; bases not matched to a gene: 8.

The chain employs TRBV18 and TRBJ1-4; the D is unclear. This CDR3 is 14 amino acids long. The germline V gene encodes CDR1 KGHSH and CDR2 LQKENI. V gave up 7 bases and J gave up 6 bases, with 15 bases separating them. For the CDR3, the DNA is TGTGCCAGCTACGGTTTCGAAAAAGATGAAAAACTGTTTTTT. Protein sequence: CASYGFEKDEKLFF.

This rearrangement joins TRBV24-1 to TRBJ2-5; TRBD2 agrees at 9 bases. CDR1 is KGHDR, CDR2 SFDVKD, per germline. There are 16 residues in the CDR3. The J segment lost 5 bases and the V segment lost 2 bases, leaving 8 bases of the junction unmatched. CDR3: CATSDSGLAPGETQYF. CDR3 coding DNA: TGTGCCACCAGTGATTCCGGACTAGCGCCGGGGGAGACCCAGTACTTC.

The J gene is TRBJ1-6, the V gene TRBV23-1, with D unresolved. TRBV23-1 is filed as an ORF, its function uncertain. Trimming cost V 4 bases and J 0 bases, with 13 bases left between them. The CDR3 is 17 residues long. CDR3 nucleotide sequence: TGCGCCAGCAGTCGGAGTACGGGGAGCTCCTATAATTCACCCCTCCACTTT. Translating it yields CASSRSTGSSYNSPLHF.

There are a few counts of this clone. The V call is TRBV21-1, the J call TRBJ2-1; no DNA check was done on the table's D call, TRBD1. TRBV21-1 is listed as a pseudogene. This CDR3 contains 15 residues. The CDR3: CASSKRQGDPNEQFF. The DNA of the CDR3 is TGTGCCAGCAGCAAACGGCAGGGGGACCCCAATGAGCAGTTCTTC.

This clone was seen just once. In DNA form, the CDR3 reads TGTGCCACGCAAACAGGCCTTAATGAAAAACTGTTTTTT. Protein product: CATQTGLNEKLFF. The J gene is TRBJ1-4, the V gene TRBV19, with a weak D call TRBD1 (5 bases). The CDR3 sequence is 13 residues long. Germline-derived CDR1 and CDR2 are LNHDA and SQIVND (reference sequence). Trimming removed 10 bases from V and 4 bases from J, with 13 bases in between.

This CDR3 reads CASSEAPGARDRAFF. Here the CDR3 DNA reads TGTGCCAGCAGTGAAGCGCCGGGGGCGAGGGACAGAGCTTTCTTT. The chain carries TRBV6-1 and TRBJ1-1; TRBD1 agrees at 7 bases. J was trimmed by 10 bases and V by 0 bases; bases with no gene match: 11. The CDR3 runs to 15 residues. CDR1 MNHNS and CDR2 SASEGT come from the germline V gene.

The CDR3 here is CASGKGQQYEQYF. The CDR3 DNA follows: TGTGCTAGTGGAAAGGGACAGCAGTACGAGCAGTACTTC. This sequence joins TRBV12-5 and TRBJ2-7; 7 nucleotides align to TRBD1. CDR1 and CDR2 (germline): LGHNT, FRNRAP. V was pared by 6 bases and J by 4 bases, with 6 bases of the junction left unmatched. This CDR3 has 13 amino acids.

The chain joins TRBV4-1 to TRBJ1-5; D uncertain. Germline CDR1 and CDR2: MGHRA and YSYEKL. V was trimmed by 1 base and J by 6 bases, leaving 7 bases between them. The CDR3 length is 13 residues. Written as DNA, the CDR3 is TGCGCCAGCAGCCAAGTGTTCGGTCAGCCCCAGCATTTT. Translated: CASSQVFGQPQHF.

With respect to this clone: Within the sample, other DNA sequences also encode this same CDR3. The chain recombines TRBV10-3 with TRBJ2-5, with 7 bases fitting TRBD1. The J segment lost 4 bases and the V segment lost 6 bases, leaving 2 bases of the junction unmatched. Germline-derived CDR1 and CDR2 are ENHRY and SYGVKD. The length of the CDR3 is 12 residues. In nucleotides, the CDR3 is TGTGCCATCAGCTCAGGGGGAGAGACCCAGTACTTC. It specifies CAISSGGETQYF.

This chain connects TRBV24-1 to TRBJ1-2; D is unresolved. V shed 5 bases and J shed 8 bases, with 14 bases lying between them. The germline V gene has CDR1 KGHDR and CDR2 SFDVKD. The CDR3 totals 13 residues. As DNA, the CDR3 is TGTGCCACCAGTGTTTCCGAGGAAGTGGGCTACACCTTC. Protein sequence: CATSVSEEVGYTF.

J is TRBJ1-5 and V is TRBV4-1, with D tentatively TRBD1 (5 bases). Germline V CDR1 and CDR2: MGHRA, YSYEKL. V was shortened by 4 bases and J by 4 bases, with 20 bases between the two germline ends. The CDR3 consists of 17 residues. The CDR3 loop reads CASSLSWQGSQNQPQHF. The CDR3 DNA sequence: TGCGCCAGCAGCCTCTCCTGGCAGGGAAGCCAAAATCAGCCCCAGCATTTT.

The count of this clone is one. CDR3 sequence reads: CATSRQNRGNEKLFF. The CDR3 coding sequence is TGTGCCACCAGCAGACAAAACAGGGGGAATGAAAAACTGTTTTTT. The chain is built from TRBV15 and TRBJ1-4, with 8 bases lining up with TRBD1. The germline V gene encodes CDR1 LNHNV and CDR2 YYDKDF (reference sequence). CDR3 size: 15 residues. Trimming took 2 bases from V and 5 from J; bases not matched to a gene: 4.

The chain combines TRBV6-6 with TRBJ1-5, with D maybe TRBD1 (5 bases). Trimming stripped 5 bases from V and 3 bases from J, with 23 bases between. The germline gives CDR1 MNHNY, CDR2 SVGAGI (reference sequence). This CDR3 is built from 18 residues. Here the CDR3 reads CASSPLRAGLSPNQPQHF. Here the CDR3 DNA reads TGTGCCAGCAGTCCCCTAAGGGCAGGGTTGAGCCCCAATCAGCCCCAGCATTTT.

V and J are TRBV5-1 and TRBJ1-1, with TRBD1 matching 7 bases. Germline CDR1 is SGHRS and CDR2 is YFSETQ. The ends lost 1 base at V and 6 bases at J; junction bases unmatched: 6. The CDR3 consists of 14 residues. CDR3 protein: CASSLISGTAEAFF. In DNA, the CDR3 is TGCGCCAGCAGCTTGATCTCCGGGACAGCTGAAGCTTTCTTT.

The chain employs TRBV12-5 and TRBJ1-4, with 7 bases matching TRBD1. V shed 1 base and J 0 bases; nucleotides not matched to a gene: 2. Germline lookup yields CDR1 LGHNT and CDR2 FRNRAP. The CDR3 covers 16 residues. CDR3 amino acids: CASGLADRATNEKLFF. The CDR3 region has the DNA TGTGCTAGTGGTTTGGCCGACAGGGCAACTAATGAAAAACTGTTTTTT.